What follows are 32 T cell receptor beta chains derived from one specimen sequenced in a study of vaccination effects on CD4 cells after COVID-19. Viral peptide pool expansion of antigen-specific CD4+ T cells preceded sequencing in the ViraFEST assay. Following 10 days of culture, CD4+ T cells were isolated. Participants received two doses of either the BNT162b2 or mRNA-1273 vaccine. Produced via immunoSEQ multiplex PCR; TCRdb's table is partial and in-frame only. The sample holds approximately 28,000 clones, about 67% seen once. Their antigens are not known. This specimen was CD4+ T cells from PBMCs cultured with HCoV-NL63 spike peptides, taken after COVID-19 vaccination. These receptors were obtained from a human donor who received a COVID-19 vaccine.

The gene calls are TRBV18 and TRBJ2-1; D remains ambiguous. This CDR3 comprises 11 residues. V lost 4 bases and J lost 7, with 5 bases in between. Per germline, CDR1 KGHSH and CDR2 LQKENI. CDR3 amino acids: CASSQANEQFF. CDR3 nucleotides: TGTGCCAGCTCACAGGCGAATGAGCAGTTCTTC.

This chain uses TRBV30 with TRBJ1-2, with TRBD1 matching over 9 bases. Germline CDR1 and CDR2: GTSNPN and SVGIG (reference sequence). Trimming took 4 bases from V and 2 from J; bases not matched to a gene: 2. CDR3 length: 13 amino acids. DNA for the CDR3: TGTGCCTGGATAGGACAGGGGAACTATGGCTACACCTTC. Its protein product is CAWIGQGNYGYTF.

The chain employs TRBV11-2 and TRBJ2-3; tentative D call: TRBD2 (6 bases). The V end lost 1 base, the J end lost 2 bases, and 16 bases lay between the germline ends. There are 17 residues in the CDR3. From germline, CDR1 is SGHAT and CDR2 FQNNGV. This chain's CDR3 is CASSLVGAGSLTDTQYF. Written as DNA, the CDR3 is TGTGCCAGCAGCTTAGTCGGGGCGGGATCGCTCACAGATACGCAGTATTTT.

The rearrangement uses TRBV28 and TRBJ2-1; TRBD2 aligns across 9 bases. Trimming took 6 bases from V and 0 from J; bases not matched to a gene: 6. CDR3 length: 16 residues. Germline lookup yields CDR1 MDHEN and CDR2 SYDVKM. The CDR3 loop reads CASSLTSGISYNEQFF. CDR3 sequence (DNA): TGTGCCAGCAGCTTGACTAGCGGTATCTCCTACAATGAGCAGTTCTTC. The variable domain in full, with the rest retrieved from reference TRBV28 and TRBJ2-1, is DVKVTQSSRYLVKRTGEKVFLECVQDMDHENMFWYRQDPGLGLRLIYFSYDVKMKEKGDIPEGYSVSREKKERFSLILESASTNQTSMYLCASSLTSGISYNEQFFGPGTRLTVL.

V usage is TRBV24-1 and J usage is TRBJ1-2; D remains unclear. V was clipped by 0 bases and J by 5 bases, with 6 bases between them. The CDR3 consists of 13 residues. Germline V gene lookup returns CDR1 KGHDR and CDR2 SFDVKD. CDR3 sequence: CATSDLASYGYTF. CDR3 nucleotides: TGTGCCACCAGTGATTTGGCCAGTTATGGCTACACCTTC.

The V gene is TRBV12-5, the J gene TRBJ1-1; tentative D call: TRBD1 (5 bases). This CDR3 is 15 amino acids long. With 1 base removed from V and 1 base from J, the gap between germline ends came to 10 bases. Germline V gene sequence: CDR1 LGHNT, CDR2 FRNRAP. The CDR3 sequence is CASGLDWGKNTEAFF. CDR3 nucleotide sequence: TGTGCTAGTGGTTTGGACTGGGGCAAGAACACTGAAGCTTTCTTT.

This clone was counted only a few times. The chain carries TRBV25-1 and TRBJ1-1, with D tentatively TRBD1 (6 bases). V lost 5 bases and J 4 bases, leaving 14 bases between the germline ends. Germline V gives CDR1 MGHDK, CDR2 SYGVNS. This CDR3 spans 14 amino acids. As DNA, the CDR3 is TGTGCCAGCAGTCCGACCTGGACAGTCACTGAAGCTTTCTTT. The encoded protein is CASSPTWTVTEAFF.

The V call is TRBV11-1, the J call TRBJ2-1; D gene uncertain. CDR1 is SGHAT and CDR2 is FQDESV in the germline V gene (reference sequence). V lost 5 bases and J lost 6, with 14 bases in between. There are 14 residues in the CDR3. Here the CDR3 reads CASSVSDGPNEQFF. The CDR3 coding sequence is TGTGCCAGCAGCGTGTCGGACGGACCCAATGAGCAGTTCTTC.

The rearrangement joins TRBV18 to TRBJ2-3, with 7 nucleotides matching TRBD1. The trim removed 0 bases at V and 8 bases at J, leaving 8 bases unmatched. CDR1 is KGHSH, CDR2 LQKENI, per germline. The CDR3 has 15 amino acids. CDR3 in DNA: TGTGCCAGCTCACCACCAGGGGGCCTTAGTGGTACGCAGTATTTT. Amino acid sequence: CASSPPGGLSGTQYF. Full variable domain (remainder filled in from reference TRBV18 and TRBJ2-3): NAGVMQNPRHLVRRRGQEARLRCSPMKGHSHVYWYRQLPEEGLKFMVYLQKENIIDESGMPKERFSAEFPKEGPSILRIQQVVRGDSAAYFCASSPPGGLSGTQYFGPGTRLTVL.

The CDR3 spells CASSLPGRGTTTYEQYF. The DNA for the CDR3 is TGTGCCAGCAGCTTACCCGGTCGGGGGACTACCACCTACGAGCAGTACTTC. The gene calls are TRBV7-8 and TRBJ2-7; 7 bases are a match to TRBD2. In germline, CDR1 is SGHVS, CDR2 FQNEAQ. Trimming cost V 2 bases and J 2 bases; bases outside gene matches: 12. CDR3 length: 17 amino acids. The full variable domain, with the rest looked up from reference TRBV7-8 and TRBJ2-7, is GAGVSQSPRYKVAKRGQDVALRCDPISGHVSLFWYQQALGQGPEFLTYFQNEAQLDKSGLPSDRFFAERPEGSVSTLKIQRTQQEDSAVYLCASSLPGRGTTTYEQYFGPGTRLTVT.

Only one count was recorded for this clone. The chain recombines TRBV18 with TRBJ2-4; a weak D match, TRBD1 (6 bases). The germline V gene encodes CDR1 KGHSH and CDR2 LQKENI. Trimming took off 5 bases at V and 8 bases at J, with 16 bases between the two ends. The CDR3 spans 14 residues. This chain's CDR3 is CASSADQSGDIQYF. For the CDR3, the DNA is TGTGCCAGCTCAGCAGACCAGTCAGGGGACATTCAGTACTTC.

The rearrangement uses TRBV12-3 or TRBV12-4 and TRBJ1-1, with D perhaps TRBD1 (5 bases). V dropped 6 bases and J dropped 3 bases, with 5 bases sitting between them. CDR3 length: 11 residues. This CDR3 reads CASRQDTEAFF. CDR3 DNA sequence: TGTGCCAGCAGACAGGACACTGAAGCTTTCTTT.

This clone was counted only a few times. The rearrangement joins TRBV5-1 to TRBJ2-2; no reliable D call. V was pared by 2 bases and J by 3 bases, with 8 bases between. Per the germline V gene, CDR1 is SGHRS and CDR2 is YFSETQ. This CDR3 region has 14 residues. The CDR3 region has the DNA TGCGCCAGCAGCTTCCTCGCGGACACCGGGGAGCTGTTTTTT. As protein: CASSFLADTGELFF. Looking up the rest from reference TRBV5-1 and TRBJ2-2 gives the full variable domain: KAGVTQTPRYLIKTRGQQVTLSCSPISGHRSVSWYQQTPGQGLQFLFEYFSETQRNKGNFPGRFSGRQFSNSRSEMNVSTLELGDSALYLCASSFLADTGELFFGEGSRLTVL.

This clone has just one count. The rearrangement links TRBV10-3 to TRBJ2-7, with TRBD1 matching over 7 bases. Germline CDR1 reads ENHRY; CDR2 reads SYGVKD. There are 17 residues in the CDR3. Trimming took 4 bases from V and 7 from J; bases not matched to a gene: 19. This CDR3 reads CAISGATRDSQSGEQYF. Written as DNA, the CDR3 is TGTGCCATCAGTGGAGCGACCCGGGACAGCCAATCGGGAGAGCAGTACTTC.

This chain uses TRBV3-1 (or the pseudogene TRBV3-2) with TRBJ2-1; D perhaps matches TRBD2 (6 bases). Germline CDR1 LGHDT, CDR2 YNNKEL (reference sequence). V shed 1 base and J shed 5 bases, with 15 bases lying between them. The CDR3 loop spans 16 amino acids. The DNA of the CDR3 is TGTGCCAGCAGCCAAGGCCTGACTAGAGAACACAATGAGCAGTTCTTC. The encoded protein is CASSQGLTREHNEQFF.

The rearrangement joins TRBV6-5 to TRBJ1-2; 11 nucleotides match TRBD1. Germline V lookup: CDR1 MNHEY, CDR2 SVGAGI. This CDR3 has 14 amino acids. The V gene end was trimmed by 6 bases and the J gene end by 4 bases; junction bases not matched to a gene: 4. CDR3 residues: CASSRDRGTYGYTF. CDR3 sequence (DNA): TGTGCCAGCAGCCGGGACAGGGGGACCTATGGCTACACCTTC.

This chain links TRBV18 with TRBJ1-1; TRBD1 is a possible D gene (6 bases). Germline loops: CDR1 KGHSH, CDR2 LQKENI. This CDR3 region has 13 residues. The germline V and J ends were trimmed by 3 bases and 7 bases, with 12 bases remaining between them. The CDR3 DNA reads TGTGCCAGCTCACCTCAGGGGTCCCGTGAAGCTTTCTTT. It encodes CASSPQGSREAFF.

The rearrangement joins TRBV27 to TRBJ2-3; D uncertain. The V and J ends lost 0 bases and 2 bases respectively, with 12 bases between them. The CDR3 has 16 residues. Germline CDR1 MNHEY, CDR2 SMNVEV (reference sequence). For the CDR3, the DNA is TGTGCCAGCAGTTTATCGTCGGAAGATAACACAGATACGCAGTATTTT. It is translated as CASSLSSEDNTDTQYF.

CDR3 in DNA: TGTGCCAGCAGCCAAGGACAGACTAGCGGGGGCCGGGAGCAGTACTTC. It encodes CASSQGQTSGGREQYF. The V and J genes are TRBV3-1 (or the pseudogene TRBV3-2) and TRBJ2-7, with TRBD2 identical over 12 bases. Germline CDR1 reads LGHDT; CDR2 reads YNNKEL (reference sequence). The CDR3 loop spans 16 amino acids. Unmatched junction bases numbered 8, after V lost 1 base and J lost 7 bases.

CDR3 bases: TGTGCCAGCTCACCACCGCTGACAGAATCTCGAAGTGCTTTCTTT. It encodes CASSPPLTESRSAFF. This chain joins TRBV18 and TRBJ1-1, with a weak D call TRBD1 (5 bases). V was trimmed by 0 bases and J by 11 bases, leaving 19 bases between them. Germline CDR1 and CDR2: KGHSH and LQKENI. The CDR3 runs 15 residues.

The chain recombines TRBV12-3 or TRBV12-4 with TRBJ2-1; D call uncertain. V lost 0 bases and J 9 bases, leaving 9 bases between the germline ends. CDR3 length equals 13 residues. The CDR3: CASSLAQVFEQFF. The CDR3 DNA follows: TGTGCCAGCAGTTTAGCGCAAGTGTTTGAGCAGTTCTTC.

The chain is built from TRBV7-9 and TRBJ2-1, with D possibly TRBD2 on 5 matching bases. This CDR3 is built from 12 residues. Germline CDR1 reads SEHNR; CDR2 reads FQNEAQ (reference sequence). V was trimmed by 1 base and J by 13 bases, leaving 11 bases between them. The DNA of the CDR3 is TGTGCCAGCAGCTTAGGATCCGAGGGTCAGTTCTTC. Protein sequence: CASSLGSEGQFF.

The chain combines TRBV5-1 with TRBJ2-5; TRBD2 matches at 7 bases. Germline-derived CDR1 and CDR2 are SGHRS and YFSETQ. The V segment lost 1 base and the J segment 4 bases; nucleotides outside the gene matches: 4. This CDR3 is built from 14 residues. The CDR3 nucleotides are TGCGCCAGCAGCTTGAATGGGGAGGGAGAGACCCAGTACTTC. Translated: CASSLNGEGETQYF. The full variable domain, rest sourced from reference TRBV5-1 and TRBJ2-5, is KAGVTQTPRYLIKTRGQQVTLSCSPISGHRSVSWYQQTPGQGLQFLFEYFSETQRNKGNFPGRFSGRQFSNSRSEMNVSTLELGDSALYLCASSLNGEGETQYFGPGTRLLVL.

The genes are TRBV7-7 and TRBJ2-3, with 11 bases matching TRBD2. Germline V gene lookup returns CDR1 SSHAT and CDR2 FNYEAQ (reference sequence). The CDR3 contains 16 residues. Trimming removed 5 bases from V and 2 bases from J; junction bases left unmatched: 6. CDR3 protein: CASSQGTSGFTDTQYF. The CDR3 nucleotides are TGTGCCAGCAGCCAAGGGACTAGCGGATTCACAGATACGCAGTATTTT.

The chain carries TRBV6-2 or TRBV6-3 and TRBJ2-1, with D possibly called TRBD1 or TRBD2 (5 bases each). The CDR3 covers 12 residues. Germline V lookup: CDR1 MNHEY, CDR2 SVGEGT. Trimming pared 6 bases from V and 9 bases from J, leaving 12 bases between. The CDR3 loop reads CASSLSGTEQFF. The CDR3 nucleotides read TGTGCCAGCAGCCTTTCAGGGACTGAGCAGTTCTTC.

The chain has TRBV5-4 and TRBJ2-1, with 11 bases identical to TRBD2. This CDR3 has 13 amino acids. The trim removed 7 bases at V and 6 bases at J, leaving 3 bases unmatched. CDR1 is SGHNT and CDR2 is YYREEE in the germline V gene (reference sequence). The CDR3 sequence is CASGLAGLNEQFF. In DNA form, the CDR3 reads TGTGCCAGCGGACTAGCGGGCCTCAATGAGCAGTTCTTC.

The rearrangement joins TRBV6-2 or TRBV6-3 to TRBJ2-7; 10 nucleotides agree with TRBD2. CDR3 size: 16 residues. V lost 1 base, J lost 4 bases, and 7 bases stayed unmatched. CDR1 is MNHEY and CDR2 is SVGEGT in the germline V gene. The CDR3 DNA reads TGTGCCAGCAGTTACTACAGGGGGACTAGCGTATACGAGCAGTACTTC. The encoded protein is CASSYYRGTSVYEQYF.

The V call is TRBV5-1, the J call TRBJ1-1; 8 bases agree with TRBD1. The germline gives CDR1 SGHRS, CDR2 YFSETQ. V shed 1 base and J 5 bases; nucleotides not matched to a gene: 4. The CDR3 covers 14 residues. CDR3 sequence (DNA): TGCGCCAGCAGCTTGACAGGGGGAGGGACTGAAGCTTTCTTT. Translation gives CASSLTGGGTEAFF.

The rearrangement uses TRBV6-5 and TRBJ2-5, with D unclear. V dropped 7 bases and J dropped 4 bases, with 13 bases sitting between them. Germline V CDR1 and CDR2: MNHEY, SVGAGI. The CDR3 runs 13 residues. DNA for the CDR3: TGTGCCAGCAACCGGGTCCAAGGAGAGACCCAGTACTTC. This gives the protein CASNRVQGETQYF.

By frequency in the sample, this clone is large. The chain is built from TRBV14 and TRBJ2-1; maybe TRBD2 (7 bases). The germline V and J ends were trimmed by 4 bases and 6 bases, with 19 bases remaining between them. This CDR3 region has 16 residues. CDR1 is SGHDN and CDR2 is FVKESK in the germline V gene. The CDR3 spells CASSPPGGREINEQFF. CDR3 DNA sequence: TGTGCCAGCAGCCCCCCTGGGGGGCGGGAGATCAATGAGCAGTTCTTC.

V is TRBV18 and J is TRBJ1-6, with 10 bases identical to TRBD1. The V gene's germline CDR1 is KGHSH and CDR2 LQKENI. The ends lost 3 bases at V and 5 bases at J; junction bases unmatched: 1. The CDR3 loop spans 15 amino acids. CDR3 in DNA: TGTGCCAGCTCACCCGGGACAGGGGATAATTCACCCCTCCACTTT. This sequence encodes CASSPGTGDNSPLHF. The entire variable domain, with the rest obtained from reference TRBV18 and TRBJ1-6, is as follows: NAGVMQNPRHLVRRRGQEARLRCSPMKGHSHVYWYRQLPEEGLKFMVYLQKENIIDESGMPKERFSAEFPKEGPSILRIQQVVRGDSAAYFCASSPGTGDNSPLHFGNGTRLTVT.

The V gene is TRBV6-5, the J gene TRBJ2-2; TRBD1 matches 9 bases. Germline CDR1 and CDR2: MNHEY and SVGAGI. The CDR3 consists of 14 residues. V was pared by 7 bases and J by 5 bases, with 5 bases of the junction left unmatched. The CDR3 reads CASTRQGGTGELFF. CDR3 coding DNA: TGTGCCAGCACCCGACAGGGGGGGACCGGGGAGCTGTTTTTT.